The T cell receptor (beta chain) described here comes from a study of T cell responses to AZD1222 COVID-19 vaccine. General study points: No repertoire was sampled before or during the peak T cell response, only after it. White British people made up most donors, females outnumbered males, and clonal diversity was possibly underestimated.

On this clone: Its specificity is unknown.

Trimming pared 5 bases from V and 5 bases from J, leaving 13 bases between. The CDR3 totals 15 residues. Germline values: CDR1 LNHDA, CDR2 SQIVND (reference sequence). Using immunoSEQ multiplex PCR, the repertoire was profiled, and TCRdb retains in-frame clones only, with some absent. The table has about 81,000 clones, 75% to 90% seen once. This specimen was peripheral blood, taken 28 days after the second AZD1222 dose. The chain combines TRBV19 with TRBJ1-6; a possible D gene is TRBD1 (5 bases). This TCR came from an adult who received the AZD1222 COVID-19 vaccine. The CDR3 sequence is CASSAGHADNSPLHF. CDR3 nucleotides: TGTGCCAGTAGTGCAGGACACGCGGATAATTCACCCCTCCACTTT.